The 21 T cell receptor beta chains below were found in one sample sequenced in a study of cytomegalovirus exposure and HLA in healthy donors. Primers: 60 Vbeta forward and 13 Jbeta reverse. The data were produced by immunoSEQ multiplex PCR, yet TCRdb's version contains in-frame clones alone and is incomplete. Seen here are about 150,000 clones, over 70% observed once, and the top ten hold approximately 1.2%. The sequenced material came from PBMCs. These receptors came from a man aged 45 to 65 in good health and CMV-seropositive.

V and J are TRBV7-3 and TRBJ1-5; 9 bases line up with TRBD1. This CDR3 contains 15 residues. J lost 5 bases, V lost 4 bases, and 6 bases had no gene match. Germline values: CDR1 SGHTA, CDR2 FQGTGA. Here the CDR3 reads CASSWDRVEDQPQHF. In DNA form, the CDR3 reads TGTGCCAGCAGCTGGGACAGGGTAGAGGATCAGCCCCAGCATTTT.

The chain carries TRBV11-1 and TRBJ2-7; 9 nucleotides line up with TRBD1. The CDR3 is 15 amino acids. J was trimmed by 2 bases and V by 3 bases; bases with no gene match: 5. Germline-derived CDR1 and CDR2 are SGHAT and FQDESV (reference sequence). CDR3 loop: CASSLRGDRAYEQYF. The CDR3 bases are TGTGCCAGCAGCTTGCGTGGGGACAGGGCCTACGAGCAGTACTTC.

The chain joins TRBV4-3 to TRBJ2-7; TRBD1 matches at 9 bases. Germline V gene lookup returns CDR1 LGHNA and CDR2 YSLEER. The J segment lost 2 bases and the V segment lost 4 bases, leaving 3 bases of the junction unmatched. The CDR3 contains 14 residues. CDR3 nucleotide sequence: TGCGCCAGCAGCCCCGGGACAGGGACCTACGAGCAGTACTTC. Its translation is CASSPGTGTYEQYF.

The chain uses TRBV18 and TRBJ2-7; 7 nucleotides align to TRBD1. Germline V gene lookup returns CDR1 KGHSH and CDR2 LQKENI. CDR3 length equals 14 residues. V was clipped by 0 bases and J by 4 bases; unmatched bases: 3. In nucleotides, the CDR3 is TGTGCCAGCTCACCACCGGACAGGAATTACGAGCAGTACTTC. Translating it yields CASSPPDRNYEQYF.

The chain combines TRBV15 with TRBJ1-3; D unclear. The germline gives CDR1 LNHNV, CDR2 YYDKDF (reference sequence). The CDR3 loop spans 12 amino acids. With 6 bases removed from V and 0 bases from J, the gap between germline ends came to 3 bases. The CDR3 region is CATSYSGNTIYF. The CDR3 coding sequence is TGTGCCACCAGTTACTCTGGAAACACCATATATTTT.

The chain is built from TRBV2 and TRBJ1-5, with no clear D. This CDR3 is 12 amino acids long. CDR1 is SNHLY, CDR2 FYNNEI, per germline. Trimming cost V 4 bases and J 12 bases, with 13 bases left between them. The CDR3 DNA reads TGTGCCAGCAGTGTAGTTTTTTCTGTCCAGCATTTT. As protein: CASSVVFSVQHF.

The V call is TRBV5-6, the J call TRBJ2-3, with D unresolved. Germline V gene data show CDR1 as SGHDT and CDR2 as YYEEEE. Trimming removed 0 bases from V and 0 bases from J, with 2 bases in between. The CDR3 extends over 13 amino acids. CDR3 protein: CASSLASTDTQYF. CDR3 DNA sequence: TGTGCCAGCAGCTTGGCAAGCACAGATACGCAGTATTTT. Filled out from reference TRBV5-6 and TRBJ2-3, the complete variable domain reads DAGVTQSPTHLIKTRGQQVTLRCSPKSGHDTVSWYQQALGQGPQFIFQYYEEEERQRGNFPDRFSGHQFPNYSSELNVNALLLGDSALYLCASSLASTDTQYFGPGTRLTVL.

This clone was found once. The gene calls are TRBV6-1 and TRBJ1-2; 7 bases are a match to TRBD1. CDR1 and CDR2 (germline): MNHNS, SASEGT. The CDR3 is 15 amino acids. J lost 2 bases, V lost 1 base, and 4 bases had no gene match. CDR3 sequence reads: CASSEVLQGNYGYTF. The CDR3 region has the DNA TGTGCCAGCAGTGAAGTCCTACAGGGGAACTATGGCTACACCTTC.

The rearrangement joins TRBV6-1 to TRBJ1-2; 7 bases agree with TRBD1. Looked up from germline, CDR1 is MNHNS and CDR2 is SASEGT. V trimming: 1 base; J trimming: 8 bases; junction bases outside the gene matches: 13. CDR3 length equals 16 residues. The CDR3 DNA reads as TGTGCCAGCAGTGAAGAGACTCGGGGACAGCGAAGGGGCTACACCTTC. It specifies CASSEETRGQRRGYTF.

The chain links TRBV18 to TRBJ2-7; D ambiguous. CDR1 KGHSH and CDR2 LQKENI come from the germline V gene. The CDR3 runs 13 residues. V was trimmed by 4 bases and J by 4 bases, leaving 11 bases between them. The chain's CDR3 is CASSRIDFYEQYF. The CDR3 nucleotides read TGTGCCAGCTCACGAATCGACTTTTACGAGCAGTACTTC. Drawing the rest from reference TRBV18 and TRBJ2-7, the complete variable domain is NAGVMQNPRHLVRRRGQEARLRCSPMKGHSHVYWYRQLPEEGLKFMVYLQKENIIDESGMPKERFSAEFPKEGPSILRIQQVVRGDSAAYFCASSRIDFYEQYFGPGTRLTVT.

This chain uses TRBV10-3 with TRBJ1-1, with TRBD1 matching over 11 bases. V gave up 4 bases and J gave up 4 bases; unmatched junction bases: 5. The CDR3 has 15 residues. The germline gives CDR1 ENHRY, CDR2 SYGVKD. The CDR3 DNA is TGTGCCATCAGTGGGGACAGGGGGAGGATCACTGAAGCTTTCTTT. Its protein product is CAISGDRGRITEAFF.

The chain uses TRBV4-2 and TRBJ2-1; 11 bases are shared with TRBD2. The CDR3 contains 16 residues. Per the germline V gene, CDR1 is LGHNA and CDR2 is YNFKEQ. V was clipped by 0 bases and J by 9 bases; unmatched bases: 7. Here the CDR3 reads CASSQESLAGVGEQFF. The CDR3 coding sequence is TGTGCCAGCAGCCAAGAATCACTAGCGGGAGTGGGTGAGCAGTTCTTC.

This sequence joins TRBV7-8 and TRBJ2-3; D gene unclear. The V gene's germline CDR1 is SGHVS and CDR2 FQNEAQ. With 9 bases removed from V and 1 base from J, the gap between germline ends came to 17 bases. The CDR3 is made up of 15 amino acids. The CDR3 DNA sequence: TGTGCCAGTCGCCCCTCGGTAATTCGCACAGATACGCAGTATTTT. Translating it yields CASRPSVIRTDTQYF. Full variable domain (remainder filled in from reference TRBV7-8 and TRBJ2-3): GAGVSQSPRYKVAKRGQDVALRCDPISGHVSLFWYQQALGQGPEFLTYFQNEAQLDKSGLPSDRFFAERPEGSVSTLKIQRTQQEDSAVYLCASRPSVIRTDTQYFGPGTRLTVL.

The chain couples TRBV27 to TRBJ2-7, with D uncertain. The CDR3 length is 13 residues. The V gene lost 3 bases and the J gene lost 0 bases, with 6 bases spanning the gap. Germline V gene sequence: CDR1 MNHEY, CDR2 SMNVEV (reference sequence). The CDR3 nucleotides are TGTGCCAGCAGTTTTGCTAACTCCTACGAGCAGTACTTC. It translates to CASSFANSYEQYF.

V is TRBV6-1 and J is TRBJ1-4; D ambiguous. Germline CDR1 reads MNHNS; CDR2 reads SASEGT. V was shortened by 4 bases and J by 6 bases, with 9 bases between the two germline ends. The CDR3 sequence is 13 residues long. The CDR3, as DNA: TGTGCCAGCAGTGTATACGGGTATGAAAAACTGTTTTTT. It specifies CASSVYGYEKLFF.

CDR3: CASSPGTTSNYGYTF. CDR3 DNA sequence: TGCGCCAGCAGCCCAGGGACAACTTCTAACTATGGCTACACCTTC. The J gene is TRBJ1-2, the V gene TRBV4-1, with D possibly matching TRBD1 (6 bases). Deletions cut 4 bases from V and 0 bases from J, with 12 bases between. The germline gives CDR1 MGHRA, CDR2 YSYEKL. The CDR3 runs 15 residues.

Comments on this clone: A read error may produce the germline difference seen at one junction end. This chain joins TRBV5-1 and TRBJ2-3, with TRBD2 matching 7 bases. Germline lookup yields CDR1 SGHRS and CDR2 YFSETQ. The CDR3 has 16 residues. The CDR3 is CASSWGSGIGTDAQYF. The CDR3 nucleotides read TGCGCCAGCAGCTGGGGCAGCGGGATAGGCACAGATGCGCAGTATTTT. The whole variable domain, filled in from reference TRBV5-1 and TRBJ2-3, reads KAGVTQTPRYLIKTRGQQVTLSCSPISGHRSVSWYQQTPGQGLQFLFEYFSETQRNKGNFPGRFSGRQFSNSRSEMNVSTLELGDSALYLCASSWGSGIGTDAQYFGPGTRLTVL.

The genes are TRBV30 and TRBJ2-2; 8 nucleotides line up with TRBD2. The CDR3 covers 14 residues. CDR1 is GTSNPN, CDR2 SVGIG, per germline (reference sequence). V lost 7 bases and J lost 3; bases outside the gene matches: 7. As DNA, the CDR3 is TGTGCCTTTTTAGCGGGGAGACACACCGGGGAGCTGTTTTTT. This encodes CAFLAGRHTGELFF.

For this clone: Other nucleotide sequences in the sample specify the same CDR3. The chain recombines TRBV5-1 with TRBJ2-7, with D perhaps TRBD1 (5 bases). This CDR3 region has 13 residues. Germline values: CDR1 SGHRS, CDR2 YFSETQ. Trimming removed 3 bases at V and 0 bases at J, with 7 bases between. The CDR3 here is CASSSGRSYEQYF. CDR3 DNA sequence: TGCGCCAGCAGCTCAGGGCGCTCCTACGAGCAGTACTTC.

The chain employs TRBV7-9 and TRBJ2-2, with D maybe TRBD1 (5 bases). Germline values: CDR1 SEHNR, CDR2 FQNEAQ (reference sequence). Trimming pared 1 base from V and 6 bases from J, leaving 12 bases between. This CDR3 is 15 amino acids long. CDR3 nucleotide sequence: TGTGCCAGCAGCTTAGAACAGGTTGGACCCGGGGAGCTGTTTTTT. It encodes CASSLEQVGPGELFF. Based on the CDR3 plus reference TRBV7-9 and TRBJ2-2, the full variable domain is DTGVSQNPRHKITKRGQNVTFRCDPISEHNRLYWYRQTLGQGPEFLTYFQNEAQLEKSRLLSDRFSAERPKGSFSTLEIQRTEQGDSAMYLCASSLEQVGPGELFFGEGSRLTVL.

This chain connects TRBV7-3 to TRBJ2-5, with 15 bases that match TRBD2. With V trimmed by 4 bases and J by 5 bases, 5 bases remained unmatched. Germline lookup yields CDR1 SGHTA and CDR2 FQGTGA. This CDR3 is built from 16 residues. Here the CDR3 reads CASSSGLAGGPETQYF. The CDR3 DNA sequence: TGTGCCAGCAGCTCGGGACTAGCGGGGGGACCGGAGACCCAGTACTTC.